Sequencing of this TCR beta chain was carried out in a study of CD8 T cells in ankylosing spondylitis. Study results and caveats: Disease-linked clones had a CD8+ phenotype and relatively low frequency in peripheral blood. Reportedly, disease-linked clones are significantly enriched in ankylosing spondylitis patients' matched synovial fluid.

This clonotype was seen at least ten times. Its antigen is unknown. Molecular-barcoded quantitative 5'-RACE produced these TCR beta libraries. TCRdb re-called the 5' RACE reads with MiXCR, one entry per CDR3 protein. Here the sample spans some 240,000 distinct CDR3 sequences, approximately 9% being singletons. The germline V gene has CDR1 MGHRA and CDR2 YSYEKL. The V gene lost 1 base and the J gene lost 7 bases, with 13 bases spanning the gap. This CDR3 spans 14 amino acids. Input material: blood, either unsorted or a sorted T cell fraction (not recorded which). This clonotype was sampled from a male donor with ankylosing spondylitis or in good health (not recorded which). This chain uses TRBV4-1 with TRBJ1-1, with D possibly matching TRBD1 (5 bases). This CDR3 is CASSQVQQEGEAFF. CDR3 coding DNA: TGCGCCAGCAGCCAAGTACAACAGGAGGGTGAAGCTTTCTTT.